This entry lists 21 T cell receptor beta chains sequenced from one sample in a study of T cell responses to AZD1222 COVID-19 vaccine. Repertoires were generated with immunoSEQ multiplex PCR, while TCRdb's copy carries only in-frame clones and drops some. The repertoire holds 150,000 or so clones, with 80% to 90% as singletons. Source: peripheral blood, taken on day 0 of AZD1222 vaccination. These TCRs come from an adult in good health.

Notes on this clone: The same CDR3 is also encoded by other DNA sequences in this sample. The V gene is TRBV30, the J gene TRBJ1-1, with 11 bases aligning to TRBD1. Trimming removed 3 bases from V and 5 bases from J; junction bases left unmatched: 5. This CDR3 region has 14 residues. The germline gives CDR1 GTSNPN, CDR2 SVGIG (reference sequence). The CDR3 DNA follows: TGTGCCTGGAGCCGGACAGGGGGCTGGACTGAAGCTTTCTTT. Its translation: CAWSRTGGWTEAFF.

This chain connects TRBV6-1 to TRBJ2-1; TRBD2 agrees at 11 bases. V shed 4 bases and J 1 base; nucleotides not matched to a gene: 9. The CDR3 totals 18 residues. CDR1 is MNHNS and CDR2 is SASEGT in the germline V gene. CDR3 DNA: TGTGCCAGCAGTGGTAGCGGGAGGGTCGGCCGGTCCTACAATGAGCAGTTCTTC. Amino acid sequence: CASSGSGRVGRSYNEQFF.

V gene TRBV6-5 combines with J gene TRBJ1-5, with D perhaps TRBD1 (5 bases). V lost 5 bases, J lost 4 bases, and 15 bases lay in between. The CDR3 contains 15 residues. CDR1 is MNHEY and CDR2 is SVGAGI in the germline V gene. CDR3 amino acids: CASSLEGTGNQPQHF. The CDR3 DNA sequence: TGTGCCAGCAGTCTTGAGGGCACAGGAAATCAGCCCCAGCATTTT.

The gene calls are TRBV4-1 and TRBJ2-1; TRBD1 might be the D (5 bases). V was clipped by 1 base and J by 7 bases, with 20 bases between them. CDR3 length: 17 residues. CDR1 MGHRA and CDR2 YSYEKL come from the germline V gene. CDR3 amino acids: CASSQAIGVFRTNEQFF. The CDR3 DNA reads TGCGCCAGCAGCCAAGCTATAGGGGTCTTTAGGACGAATGAGCAGTTCTTC.

The rearrangement links TRBV18 to TRBJ1-3; D is undetermined. Germline lookup yields CDR1 KGHSH and CDR2 LQKENI. CDR3 length equals 14 residues. Trimming removed 3 bases at V and 4 bases at J, with 10 bases between. CDR3 DNA sequence: TGTGCCAGCTCACCCCCGCCCGAAGGAAACACCATATATTTT. It specifies CASSPPPEGNTIYF.

The rearrangement links TRBV7-2 to TRBJ2-7; no reliable D call. The CDR3 has 13 amino acids. Trimming removed 5 bases from V and 6 bases from J, with 14 bases in between. The germline V gene has CDR1 SGHTA and CDR2 FQGNSA. CDR3 sequence: CASSRGNIAEQYF. CDR3 nucleotides: TGTGCCAGCAGCCGTGGAAATATAGCCGAGCAGTACTTC.

The rearrangement joins TRBV6-5 to TRBJ1-1; tentative D call: TRBD1 (5 bases). The V gene lost 4 bases and the J gene lost 4 bases, with 19 bases spanning the gap. Germline CDR1 reads MNHEY; CDR2 reads SVGAGI. This CDR3 spans 16 amino acids. CDR3 residues: CASSLGGGILGTEAFF. CDR3 DNA: TGTGCCAGCAGTTTGGGGGGAGGGATTTTGGGCACTGAAGCTTTCTTT.

The chain has TRBV10-2 and TRBJ2-3, with TRBD2 matching 7 bases. Trimming took 6 bases from V and 2 from J; bases not matched to a gene: 11. Germline CDR1 WSHSY, CDR2 SAAADI. This CDR3 comprises 16 residues. CDR3 sequence (DNA): TGCGCCAGCAGCCCTGCCCCGACTAGCTACACAGATACGCAGTATTTT. As protein: CASSPAPTSYTDTQYF.

The genes are TRBV2 and TRBJ1-6; the D is unclear. CDR1 SNHLY and CDR2 FYNNEI come from the germline V gene. V was clipped by 7 bases and J by 6 bases, with 19 bases between them. The CDR3 spans 16 residues. The CDR3 DNA follows: TGTGCCAGCACCCCTTCCCCTACCGCCTCTAATTCACCCCTCCACTTT. Protein product: CASTPSPTASNSPLHF. Together with reference TRBV2 and TRBJ1-6, the CDR3 gives the full variable domain: EPEVTQTPSHQVTQMGQEVILRCVPISNHLYFYWYRQILGQKVEFLVSFYNNEISEKSEIFDDQFSVERPDGSNFTLKIRSTKLEDSAMYFCASTPSPTASNSPLHFGNGTRLTVT.

J is TRBJ2-5 and V is TRBV21-1; the table gives TRBD1 as D, unverified against the DNA. TRBV21-1 is tagged as a pseudogene. CDR3 size: 16 residues. CDR3: CASSKWGQESGETQYF. Written as DNA, the CDR3 is TGTGCCAGCAGCAAATGGGGACAGGAATCAGGAGAGACCCAGTACTTC.

DNA of the CDR3: TGTGCCAGCAGCGCAAGAACAGGGGCTTCTGGAAACACCATATATTTT. It specifies CASSARTGASGNTIYF. V is TRBV9 and J is TRBJ1-3; 7 bases map to TRBD1. The V gene end was trimmed by 3 bases and the J gene end by 1 base; junction bases not matched to a gene: 7. Germline CDR1 is SGDLS and CDR2 is YYNGEE. The CDR3 extends over 16 amino acids.

The chain couples TRBV5-4 to TRBJ2-7, with 9 positions matching TRBD2. Losses at the gene ends were 3 bases for V and 4 bases for J; bases not matched to a gene: 14. CDR3 length equals 17 residues. Germline assignment: CDR1 SGHNT and CDR2 YYREEE (reference sequence). The CDR3 loop is CASSSTAYLAGRYEQYF. CDR3 nucleotides: TGTGCCAGCAGCTCCACAGCCTATCTAGCGGGACGGTACGAGCAGTACTTC.

This sequence joins TRBV6-5 and TRBJ2-3; perhaps TRBD2 as D (5 bases). The length of the CDR3 is 14 residues. From germline, CDR1 is MNHEY and CDR2 SVGAGI. V lost 7 bases, J lost 0 bases, and 11 bases lay in between. DNA for the CDR3: TGTGCCAGCAAGGCTAGCCTAAGCACAGATACGCAGTATTTT. The encoded protein is CASKASLSTDTQYF.

The chain uses TRBV19 and TRBJ1-4; no definite D call. Deletions cut 7 bases from V and 7 bases from J, with 13 bases between. The CDR3 covers 13 residues. CDR1 is LNHDA, CDR2 SQIVND, per germline (reference sequence). The CDR3 sequence is CASIGRRGEKLFF. The CDR3, as DNA: TGTGCCAGTATTGGACGGCGAGGTGAAAAACTGTTTTTT.

This chain links TRBV10-1 with TRBJ2-7; the D gene is possibly TRBD1 (5 bases). V was shortened by 0 bases and J by 1 base, with 10 bases between the two germline ends. CDR3 length: 15 residues. Per germline, CDR1 WNHNN and CDR2 SYGVQD (reference sequence). This CDR3 reads CASSESAGKSYEQYF. In DNA, the CDR3 is TGCGCCAGCAGTGAGTCCGCAGGGAAGTCCTACGAGCAGTACTTC.

The CDR3 spells CASTQDSYNSPLHF. CDR3 DNA: TGTGCCAGCACCCAGGACTCCTATAATTCACCCCTCCACTTT. V gene TRBV5-4 combines with J gene TRBJ1-6; no definite D call. From germline, CDR1 is SGHNT and CDR2 YYREEE (reference sequence). V was pared by 6 bases and J by 0 bases, with 7 bases between. The CDR3 sequence is 14 residues long.

The rearrangement uses TRBV6-5 and TRBJ1-5; 8 bases are a match to TRBD1. The CDR3 contains 15 residues. The germline gives CDR1 MNHEY, CDR2 SVGAGI. V shed 5 bases, J shed 6 bases, and the junction held 9 bases outside the gene matches. The CDR3 reads CASSTMGQATQPQHF. CDR3 DNA sequence: TGTGCCAGCAGTACCATGGGACAGGCGACTCAGCCCCAGCATTTT.

This chain uses TRBV7-9 with TRBJ2-7; TRBD2 matches 7 bases. J lost 7 bases, V lost 2 bases, and 8 bases had no gene match. The length of the CDR3 is 14 residues. Germline V gives CDR1 SEHNR, CDR2 FQNEAQ (reference sequence). In DNA form, the CDR3 reads TGTGCCAGCAGCTTACTTGGGAGGGGAGAGGAGCAGTACTTC. It specifies CASSLLGRGEEQYF.

The rearrangement links TRBV5-6 to TRBJ1-2; 9 bases line up with TRBD1. V dropped 0 bases and J dropped 8; count of bases not matched to a gene: 8. CDR3 size: 15 residues. Per germline, CDR1 SGHDT and CDR2 YYEEEE. The CDR3, as DNA: TGTGCCAGCAGCTTGGTACCACAGGGGGCAGGAGGCTACACCTTC. The encoded protein is CASSLVPQGAGGYTF.

This clone showed up just once. V and J are TRBV20-1 and TRBJ1-2, with a tentative D call TRBD1 (5 bases). This CDR3 spans 11 amino acids. The germline CDR1 and CDR2 sequences are DFQATT and SNEGSKA (reference sequence). The V end was cut by 4 bases, the J end by 4 bases, with 7 bases between. The CDR3 DNA reads as TGCAGTGCTAAAGACAGCTATGGCTACACCTTC. It translates to CSAKDSYGYTF.

J is TRBJ1-3 and V is TRBV29-1; D is uncertain. The CDR3 loop spans 12 amino acids. Per the germline V gene, CDR1 is SQVTM and CDR2 is ANQGSEA. V gave up 4 bases and J gave up 2 bases, with 6 bases separating them. CDR3 sequence: CSVAVTGNTIYF. CDR3 nucleotide sequence: TGCAGCGTTGCGGTTACTGGAAACACCATATATTTT.